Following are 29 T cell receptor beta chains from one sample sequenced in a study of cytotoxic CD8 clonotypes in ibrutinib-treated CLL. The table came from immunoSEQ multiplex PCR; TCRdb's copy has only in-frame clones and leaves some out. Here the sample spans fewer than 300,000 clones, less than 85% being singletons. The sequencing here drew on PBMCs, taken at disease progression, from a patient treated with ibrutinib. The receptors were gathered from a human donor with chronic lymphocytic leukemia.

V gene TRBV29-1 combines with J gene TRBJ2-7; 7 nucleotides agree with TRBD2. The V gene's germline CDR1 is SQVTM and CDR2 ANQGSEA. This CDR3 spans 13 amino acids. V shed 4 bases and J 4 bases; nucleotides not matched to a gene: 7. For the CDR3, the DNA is TGCAGCGTTGTAGCTCTCGGGGGGTACGAGCAGTACTTC. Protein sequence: CSVVALGGYEQYF.

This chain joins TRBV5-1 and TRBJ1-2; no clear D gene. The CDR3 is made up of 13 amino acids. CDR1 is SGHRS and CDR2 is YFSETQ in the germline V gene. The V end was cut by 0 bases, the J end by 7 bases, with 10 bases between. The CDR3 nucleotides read TGCGCCAGCAGCTTGGGGACCGGCCGTGGCTACACCTTC. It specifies CASSLGTGRGYTF.

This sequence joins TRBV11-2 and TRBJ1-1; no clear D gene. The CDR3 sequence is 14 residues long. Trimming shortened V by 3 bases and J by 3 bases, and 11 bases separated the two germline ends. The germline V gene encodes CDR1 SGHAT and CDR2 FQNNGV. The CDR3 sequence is CASSLDYRDTEAFF. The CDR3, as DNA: TGTGCCAGCAGCTTGGATTACAGAGACACTGAAGCTTTCTTT.

This chain's CDR3 is CASSHQNRDRAYEQYF. In nucleotides, the CDR3 is TGCGCCAGCAGTCATCAAAACCGGGACCGCGCCTACGAGCAGTACTTC. V gene TRBV23-1 combines with J gene TRBJ2-7; D assignment may be TRBD1 or TRBD2 (5 bases each). TRBV23-1 is filed as an ORF, its function uncertain. The CDR3 spans 16 residues. With 3 bases removed from V and 2 bases from J, the gap between germline ends came to 17 bases.

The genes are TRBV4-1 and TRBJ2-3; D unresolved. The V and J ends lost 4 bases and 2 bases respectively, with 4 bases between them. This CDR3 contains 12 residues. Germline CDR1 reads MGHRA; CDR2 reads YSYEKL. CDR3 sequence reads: CASSPDTDTQYF. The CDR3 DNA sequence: TGCGCCAGCAGCCCCGACACAGATACGCAGTATTTT.

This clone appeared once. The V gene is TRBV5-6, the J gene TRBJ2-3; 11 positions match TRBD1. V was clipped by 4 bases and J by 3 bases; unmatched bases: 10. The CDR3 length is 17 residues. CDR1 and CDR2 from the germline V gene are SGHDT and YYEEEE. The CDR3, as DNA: TGTGCCAGCAGCACCGACAAAGGGGACAGGGGGACAGATACGCAGTATTTT. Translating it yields CASSTDKGDRGTDTQYF.

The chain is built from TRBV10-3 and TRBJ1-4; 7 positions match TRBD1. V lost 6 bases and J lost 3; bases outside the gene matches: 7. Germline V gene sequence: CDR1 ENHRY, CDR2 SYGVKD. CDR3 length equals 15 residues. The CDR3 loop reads CAISETGDANEKLFF. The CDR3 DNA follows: TGTGCCATCAGCGAAACAGGGGATGCTAATGAAAAACTGTTTTTT.

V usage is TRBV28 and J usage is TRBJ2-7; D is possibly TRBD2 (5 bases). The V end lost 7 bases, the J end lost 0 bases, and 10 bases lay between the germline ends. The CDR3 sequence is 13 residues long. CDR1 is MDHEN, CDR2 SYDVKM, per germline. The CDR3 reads CASIGSNSYEQYF. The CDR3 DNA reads TGTGCCAGCATTGGGAGCAACTCCTACGAGCAGTACTTC.

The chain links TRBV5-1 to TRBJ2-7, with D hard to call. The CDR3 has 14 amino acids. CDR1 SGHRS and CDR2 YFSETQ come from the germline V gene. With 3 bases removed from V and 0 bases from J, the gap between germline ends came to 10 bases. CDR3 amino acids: CASSSFTDSYEQYF. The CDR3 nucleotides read TGCGCCAGCAGCTCTTTCACAGACTCCTACGAGCAGTACTTC.

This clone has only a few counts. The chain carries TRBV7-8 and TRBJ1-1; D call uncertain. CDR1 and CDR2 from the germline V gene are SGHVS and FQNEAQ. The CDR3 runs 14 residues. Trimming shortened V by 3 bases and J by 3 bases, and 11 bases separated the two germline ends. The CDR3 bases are TGTGCCAGCAGCTTTCACCCCGTGGACACTGAAGCTTTCTTT. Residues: CASSFHPVDTEAFF.

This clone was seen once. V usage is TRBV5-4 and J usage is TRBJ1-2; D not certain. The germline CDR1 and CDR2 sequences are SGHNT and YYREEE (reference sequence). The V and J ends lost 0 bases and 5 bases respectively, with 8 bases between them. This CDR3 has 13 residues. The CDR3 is CASSLGLRYGYTF. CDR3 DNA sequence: TGTGCCAGCAGCTTGGGCCTTCGATATGGCTACACCTTC.

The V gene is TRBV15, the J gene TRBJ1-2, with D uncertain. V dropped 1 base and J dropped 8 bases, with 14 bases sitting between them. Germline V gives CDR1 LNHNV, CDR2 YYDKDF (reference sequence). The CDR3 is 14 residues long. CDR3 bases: TGTGCCACCAGCAGAGGGCCAACACAAGGGGGCTACACCTTC. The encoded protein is CATSRGPTQGGYTF.

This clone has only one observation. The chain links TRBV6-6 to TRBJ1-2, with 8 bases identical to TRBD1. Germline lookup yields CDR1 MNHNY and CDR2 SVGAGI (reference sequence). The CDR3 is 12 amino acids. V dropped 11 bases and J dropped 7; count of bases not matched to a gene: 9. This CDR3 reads CAGIGQGGGYTF. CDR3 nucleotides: TGTGCCGGGATCGGACAGGGCGGTGGCTACACCTTC.

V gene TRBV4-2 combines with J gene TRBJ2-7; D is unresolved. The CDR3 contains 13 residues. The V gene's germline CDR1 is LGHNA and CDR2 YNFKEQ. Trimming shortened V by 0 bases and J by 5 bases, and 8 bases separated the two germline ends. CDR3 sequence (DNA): TGTGCCAGCAGCCAAGATTGGTTCCACGAGCAGTACTTC. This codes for CASSQDWFHEQYF.

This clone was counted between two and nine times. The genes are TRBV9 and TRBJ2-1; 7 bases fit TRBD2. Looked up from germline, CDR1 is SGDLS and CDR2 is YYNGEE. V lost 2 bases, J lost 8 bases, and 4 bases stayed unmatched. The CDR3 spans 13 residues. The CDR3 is CASSVTSYHEQFF. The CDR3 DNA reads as TGTGCCAGCAGCGTGACTAGCTATCATGAGCAGTTCTTC.

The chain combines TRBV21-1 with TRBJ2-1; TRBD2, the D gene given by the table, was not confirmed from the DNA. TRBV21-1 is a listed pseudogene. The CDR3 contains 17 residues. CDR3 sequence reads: CASSSSGGGEKYNEQFF. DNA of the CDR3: TGTGCCAGCAGCAGCTCGGGGGGAGGGGAAAAATACAATGAGCAGTTCTTC.

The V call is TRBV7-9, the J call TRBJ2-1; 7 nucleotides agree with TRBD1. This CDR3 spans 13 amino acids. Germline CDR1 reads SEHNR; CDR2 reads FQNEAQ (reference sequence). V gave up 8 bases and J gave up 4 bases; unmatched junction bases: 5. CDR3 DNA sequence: TGTGCCAGCCTCTCAGGGGGATACAATGAGCAGTTCTTC. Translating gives CASLSGGYNEQFF.

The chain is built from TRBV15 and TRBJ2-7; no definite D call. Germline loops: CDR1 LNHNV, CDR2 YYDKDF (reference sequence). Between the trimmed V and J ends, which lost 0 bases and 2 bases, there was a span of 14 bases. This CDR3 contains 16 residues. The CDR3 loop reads CATSRDAAQLTYEQYF. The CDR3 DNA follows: TGTGCCACCAGCAGAGATGCGGCGCAACTTACCTACGAGCAGTACTTC.

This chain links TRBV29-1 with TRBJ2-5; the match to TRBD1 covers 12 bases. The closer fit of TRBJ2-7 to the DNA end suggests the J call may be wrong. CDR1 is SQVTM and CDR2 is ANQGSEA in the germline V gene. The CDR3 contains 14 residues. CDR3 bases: TGCAGCGTTGCAAAGGGACAGGGGGCTTACGAGCAGTACTTC. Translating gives CSVAKGQGAYEQYF.

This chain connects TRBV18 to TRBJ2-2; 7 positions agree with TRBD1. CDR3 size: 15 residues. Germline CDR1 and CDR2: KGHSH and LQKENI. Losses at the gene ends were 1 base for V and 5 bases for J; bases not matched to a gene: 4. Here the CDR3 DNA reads TGTGCCAGCTCACCACAGGGGGCGAGGACCGGGGAGCTGTTTTTT. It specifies CASSPQGARTGELFF.

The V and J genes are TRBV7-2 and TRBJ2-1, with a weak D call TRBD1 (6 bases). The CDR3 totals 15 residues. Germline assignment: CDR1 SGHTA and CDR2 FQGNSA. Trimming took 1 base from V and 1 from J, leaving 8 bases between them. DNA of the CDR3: TGTGCCAGCAGCTTAGACAGGGATTCCTACAATGAGCAGTTCTTC. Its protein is CASSLDRDSYNEQFF.

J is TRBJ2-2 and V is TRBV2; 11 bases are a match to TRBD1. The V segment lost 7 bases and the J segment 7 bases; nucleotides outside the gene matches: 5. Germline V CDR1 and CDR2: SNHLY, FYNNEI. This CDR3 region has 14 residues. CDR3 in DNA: TGTGCCAGCAACGGACAGGGGGCGAACGGGGAGCTGTTTTTT. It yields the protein CASNGQGANGELFF.

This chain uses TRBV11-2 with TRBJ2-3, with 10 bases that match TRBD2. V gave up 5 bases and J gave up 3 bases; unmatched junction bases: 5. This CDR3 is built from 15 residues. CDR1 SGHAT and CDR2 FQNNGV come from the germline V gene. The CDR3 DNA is TGTGCCAGCAGCACCAGCGGGAGGGAAACAGATACGCAGTATTTT. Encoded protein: CASSTSGRETDTQYF.

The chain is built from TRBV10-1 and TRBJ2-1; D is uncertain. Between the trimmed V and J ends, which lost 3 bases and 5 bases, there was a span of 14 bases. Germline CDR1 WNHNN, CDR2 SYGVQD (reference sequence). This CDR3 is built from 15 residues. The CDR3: CASSDNGRPHNEQFF. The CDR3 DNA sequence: TGCGCCAGCAGTGATAACGGCAGGCCCCACAATGAGCAGTTCTTC.

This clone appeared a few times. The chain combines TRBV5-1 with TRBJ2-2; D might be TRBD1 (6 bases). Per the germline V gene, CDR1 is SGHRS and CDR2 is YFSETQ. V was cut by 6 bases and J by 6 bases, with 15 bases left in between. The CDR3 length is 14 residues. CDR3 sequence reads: CASTQLGAAGELFF. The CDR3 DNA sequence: TGCGCCAGCACCCAGCTGGGGGCGGCCGGGGAGCTGTTTTTT.

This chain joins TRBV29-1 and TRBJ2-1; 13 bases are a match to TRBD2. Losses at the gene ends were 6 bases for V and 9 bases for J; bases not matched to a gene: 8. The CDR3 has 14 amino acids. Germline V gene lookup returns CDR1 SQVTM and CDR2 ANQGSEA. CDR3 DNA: TGCAGCGTGTCTGGACTAGCGGGAGTTTCTGAGCAGTTCTTC. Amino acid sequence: CSVSGLAGVSEQFF.

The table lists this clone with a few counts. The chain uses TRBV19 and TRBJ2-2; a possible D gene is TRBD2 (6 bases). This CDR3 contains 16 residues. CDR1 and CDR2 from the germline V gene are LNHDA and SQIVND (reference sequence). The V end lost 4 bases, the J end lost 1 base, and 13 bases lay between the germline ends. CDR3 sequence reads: CASSRPRRENTGELFF. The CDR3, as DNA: TGTGCCAGTAGTAGACCGAGGCGGGAGAACACCGGGGAGCTGTTTTTT. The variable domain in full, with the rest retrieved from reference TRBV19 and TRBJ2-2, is DGGITQSPKYLFRKEGQNVTLSCEQNLNHDAMYWYRQDPGQGLRLIYYSQIVNDFQKGDIAEGYSVSREKKESFPLTVTSAQKNPTAFYLCASSRPRRENTGELFFGEGSRLTVL.

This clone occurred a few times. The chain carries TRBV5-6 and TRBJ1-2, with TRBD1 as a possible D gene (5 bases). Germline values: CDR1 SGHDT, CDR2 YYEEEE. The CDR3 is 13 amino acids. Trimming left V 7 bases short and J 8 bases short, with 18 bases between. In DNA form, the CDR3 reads TGTGCCAGCTACTTTGGGTGGGGCTCGGGCTACACCTTC. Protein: CASYFGWGSGYTF.

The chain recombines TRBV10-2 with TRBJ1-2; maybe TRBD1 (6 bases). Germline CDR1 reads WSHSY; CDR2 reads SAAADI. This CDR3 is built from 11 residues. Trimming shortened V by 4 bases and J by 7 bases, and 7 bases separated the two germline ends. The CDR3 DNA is TGCGCCAGCAGTGTACAGGGTGGCTACACCTTC. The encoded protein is CASSVQGGYTF.